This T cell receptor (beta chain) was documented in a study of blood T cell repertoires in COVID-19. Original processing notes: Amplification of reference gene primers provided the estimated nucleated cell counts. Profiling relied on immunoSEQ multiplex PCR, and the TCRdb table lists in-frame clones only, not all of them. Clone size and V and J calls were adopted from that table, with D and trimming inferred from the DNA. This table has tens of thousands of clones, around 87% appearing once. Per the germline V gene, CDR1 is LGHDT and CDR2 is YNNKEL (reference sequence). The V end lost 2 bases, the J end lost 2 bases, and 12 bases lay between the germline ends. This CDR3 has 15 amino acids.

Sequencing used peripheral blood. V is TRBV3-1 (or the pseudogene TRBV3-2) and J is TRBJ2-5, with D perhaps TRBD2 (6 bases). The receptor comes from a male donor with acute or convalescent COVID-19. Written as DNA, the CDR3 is TGTGCCAGCAGCCAACGGGGGAACGTACAAGAGACCCAGTACTTC. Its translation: CASSQRGNVQETQYF.